This entry is about one T cell receptor (beta chain). What this receptor recognizes is not known. It has no much larger one-base neighbor in the sample; base qualities were not kept. The germline ends are 14 bases apart after V is trimmed by 5 bases and J by 6 bases. For CDR1 and CDR2, the germline V gene (reference sequence) lists GTSNPN and SVGIG. The CDR3 starts with the cysteine, ends with the phenylalanine, and has 12 residues. This entry keeps only the CDR3 DNA: 36 bases, framed from base 1. The sample is drawn from a study of blood T cell repertoires in COVID-19 (TCRdb year 2020). Context from the whole study: Collaborator samples came from the United States, Italy and Spain and covered acute and convalescent phases of COVID-19. Nearly every sample came with metadata listing a de-identified subject ID, COVID-19 status, age in years and sex. The samples were drawn from two sources: the first 160 participants of the ongoing ImmuneRACE study, and 950 to 1,500 subjects contributed by 6 global collaborators. Where available, HLA class I and class II types were taken from metadata supplied by the sample provider and were not determined by assay-based typing. The dataset comprised deeply sampled blood TCRbeta repertoires from subjects exposed to, actively infected with, or recovered from COVID-19. The material from the prospective study consisted of cDNA or gDNA derived from T cells, B-cell-depleted T cells, or PBMCs. A freely available public database, intended as a resource for researchers studying the immune response to SARS-CoV-2, is where the repertoires were released.

Summary of the overall study and its limitations: The quantity of clinical and demographic metadata differed by source and by participant and was supplied without curation.

TCRbeta CDR3 regions were amplified from genomic DNA by means of the immunoSEQ Assay, a bias-controlled multiplex PCR. The original pipeline was this. The number of nucleated cells in each sample was estimated by amplification of reference gene primers within the assay. To quantify the absolute abundance of each unique TCRbeta CDR3 rearrangement, sequence reads were collapsed and filtered. For each sample, productive Simpson clonality was calculated by taking the square root of Simpson's diversity index across productive rearrangements. Imported from immuneACCESS, the table was reduced by TCRdb to in-frame sequences with V and J called. These copies leave out some clones; in studies compared against another copy, an unresolved V gene accounts for under half, and the cause of the remainder is not known. That table supplies the V and J calls and clone size; D and trimming were determined from the DNA. This sample lists 200,000 or so clones; roughly 80% were detected once. The leading ten clones occupy 2.3% of the sample.

The collaborating institutions used their own protocols to collect whole blood in K2EDTA tubes. For TCRbeta analysis, collaborators shipped samples as frozen whole blood, isolated PBMCs, or DNA extracted from either of those sample types. The chain uses TRBV30 and TRBJ2-7; the D gene is perhaps TRBD2, on 6 matching bases. Sequencing was done on a sample of peripheral blood. The TCR sequence derives from a woman aged 60 to 75 with acute or convalescent COVID-19. The DNA is TGTGCCTGGGGACTATCCGGAGGCGAGCAGTACTTC. The translation is CAWGLSGGEQYF.